The TCR beta chain described here comes from a study of shared clonotypes between healthy human individuals. General study points: Sampling was confined to blood; repertoires within tissues likely differ. Among non-shared clonotypes, generation probabilities were lower than among those shared by all four donors. Genetic and exposure-history diversity was limited by the few donors.

CDR1 and CDR2 (germline): MNHNS, SASEGT. J lost 7 bases, V lost 10 bases, and 16 bases had no gene match. This CDR3 is 15 amino acids long. Genomic DNA from each subset was divided evenly over several immunoSEQ plates. Clones were read by immunoSEQ multiplex PCR, and TCRdb kept only the in-frame ones, dropping some. The sample contains roughly 2 million clones, 90% to 96% of which appear only once. In its sample, this clone was seen a few times. Its specificity is not known. The chain uses TRBV6-1 and TRBJ1-2; 9 bases fit TRBD1. The material sequenced was naive CD4+ T cells sorted from blood. The subset was: CD45RA+ positively selected. This TCR derives from a man aged 18-30 years in good health. CDR3 sequence: CAINQLGTGYGGYTF. The CDR3 DNA is TGTGCCATCAACCAGTTAGGGACAGGGTATGGTGGCTACACCTTC.